The rows below give T cell receptor beta chains drawn from one sample of a study of CD8 T cells in Susac syndrome. Via MiXCR, TCRdb re-called the immunoSEQ multiplex PCR reads, giving one row per CDR3 protein. The data contain about 200,000 distinct CDR3 sequences, around 95% of them singletons. Sequenced material: CD4+ T cells from PBMCs. The receptors here all came from a human donor with multiple sclerosis. CDR3s include the opening cysteine and the closing phenylalanine or tryptophan. The D gene is left open where the match is weak. Expanded clones get a size class; other rows say once, few or many, or leave the size out.

v_gene: TRBV7-3
d_gene: -
j_gene: TRBJ2-7
abundance: -
CDR3nt: TGTGCCAGCAGCTCGCCGGGGTCCGGGCAGTACTTC
CDR3aa: CASSSPGSGQYF

v_gene: TRBV20-1
d_gene: TRBD2
j_gene: TRBJ2-1
abundance: -
CDR3nt: TGCAGTGCGGGAACGCGGGGGGGCCTCAGTCATGAGCAGTTCTTC
CDR3aa: CSAGTRGGLSHEQFF

v_gene: TRBV5-4
d_gene: TRBD2
j_gene: TRBJ2-5
abundance: -
CDR3nt: TGTGCCAGTGGGACTAGGGGAAACCAAGAGACCCAGTACTTC
CDR3aa: CASGTRGNQETQYF

v_gene: TRBV9
d_gene: -
j_gene: TRBJ1-6
abundance: -
CDR3nt: TGTGCCAGCAGCCCAGGGGTCGGCTCACCCCTCCACTTT
CDR3aa: CASSPGVGSPLHF

v_gene: TRBV29-1
d_gene: -
j_gene: TRBJ2-5
abundance: -
CDR3nt: TGCAGCGTTTCCGGAGGGACAGTTATTCGAGAGACCCAGTACTTC
CDR3aa: CSVSGGTVIRETQYF

v_gene: TRBV7-3
d_gene: TRBD2
j_gene: TRBJ2-7
abundance: -
CDR3nt: TGTGCCAGCAGCCCCACCCACTCGACTAGCCGCTACGAGCAGTACTTC
CDR3aa: CASSPTHSTSRYEQYF

v_gene: TRBV9
d_gene: -
j_gene: TRBJ1-5
abundance: once
CDR3nt: TGTGCCAGCACCCCCAGGGGAACCAGGTTGCAGCCCCAGCATTTT
CDR3aa: CASTPRGTRLQPQHF

v_gene: TRBV9
d_gene: -
j_gene: TRBJ1-6
abundance: once
CDR3nt: TGTGCCAGCAGCGTACGAAGTGACAGTTCACCCCTCCACTTT
CDR3aa: CASSVRSDSSPLHF

v_gene: TRBV19
d_gene: -
j_gene: TRBJ1-2
abundance: -
CDR3nt: TGTGCCAGTACCCAATCCAGGGTGGGTGCCGATGGCTACACCTTC
CDR3aa: CASTQSRVGADGYTF

v_gene: TRBV15
d_gene: -
j_gene: TRBJ1-1
abundance: -
CDR3nt: TGTGCCACCAGACAAGACGGGAACACTGAAGCTTTCTTT
CDR3aa: CATRQDGNTEAFF

v_gene: TRBV3-1
d_gene: -
j_gene: TRBJ1-2
abundance: -
CDR3nt: TGTGCCAGCAGCCAAGCTCCGACGGGGGGTGCCTATGGCTACACCTTC
CDR3aa: CASSQAPTGGAYGYTF

v_gene: TRBV18
d_gene: TRBD2
j_gene: TRBJ2-1
abundance: -
CDR3nt: TGTGCCAGCTCACCACAACTAGCGGGGTTTGGGAATGAGCAGTTCTTC
CDR3aa: CASSPQLAGFGNEQFF

v_gene: TRBV5-8
d_gene: -
j_gene: TRBJ2-4
abundance: -
CDR3nt: TGTGCCAGCAGCTTGATTGGGGCCAAAAACATCCAGTACTTC
CDR3aa: CASSLIGAKNIQYF

v_gene: TRBV2
d_gene: TRBD2
j_gene: TRBJ2-2
abundance: -
CDR3nt: TGTGCCAGCAGCGGTAGCGGGGGGAGCACCGGGGAGCTGTTTTTT
CDR3aa: CASSGSGGSTGELFF

v_gene: TRBV12-3/TRBV12-4
d_gene: -
j_gene: TRBJ1-5
abundance: -
CDR3nt: TGTGCCAGCAGTGGGGGGATATCCAATCAGCCCCAGCATTTT
CDR3aa: CASSGGISNQPQHF

v_gene: TRBV30
d_gene: TRBD2
j_gene: TRBJ2-5
abundance: -
CDR3nt: TGTGCCTGGAGTCCGGGAGGGGGGGCTGATGAGTACTTC
CDR3aa: CAWSPGGGADEYF

v_gene: TRBV3-1
d_gene: -
j_gene: TRBJ2-5
abundance: -
CDR3nt: TGTGCCAGCAGCCAAGGGACGGGAGAGACCCAGTACTTC
CDR3aa: CASSQGTGETQYF

v_gene: TRBV27
d_gene: TRBD1
j_gene: TRBJ2-7
abundance: -
CDR3nt: TGTGCCAGCCGGCCGGGACAGAGCTACGAGCAGTACTTC
CDR3aa: CASRPGQSYEQYF

v_gene: TRBV27
d_gene: -
j_gene: TRBJ2-5
abundance: -
CDR3nt: TGTGCCAGCAGTTTATCGTGGCGGTTCCAAGAGACCCAGTACTTC
CDR3aa: CASSLSWRFQETQYF

v_gene: TRBV18
d_gene: -
j_gene: TRBJ1-1
abundance: -
CDR3nt: TGTGCCAGCTCACCTATCCAGGGTACGATGAACACTGAAGCTTTCTTT
CDR3aa: CASSPIQGTMNTEAFF

v_gene: TRBV29-1
d_gene: TRBD2
j_gene: TRBJ2-5
abundance: once
CDR3nt: TGCAGCGCTTCAGCGGGGGTAGAGACCCAGTACTTC
CDR3aa: CSASAGVETQYF

v_gene: TRBV12-3/TRBV12-4
d_gene: -
j_gene: TRBJ1-1
abundance: -
CDR3nt: TGTGCCAGCAGCTCGGGCCACGAAACTGAAGCTTTCTTT
CDR3aa: CASSSGHETEAFF

v_gene: TRBV30
d_gene: -
j_gene: TRBJ1-3
abundance: -
CDR3nt: TGTGCCTGGAGTGGAAACACCATATATTTT
CDR3aa: CAWSGNTIYF

v_gene: TRBV29-1
d_gene: -
j_gene: TRBJ2-3
abundance: -
CDR3nt: TGCAGCGTTGAAGGGTCCCCAGAGAGCACAGATACGCAGTATTTT
CDR3aa: CSVEGSPESTDTQYF